The T cell receptor (beta chain) under discussion was sequenced for a study of identical twins' blood T cells. In the study overall: Roughly six alpha and six beta libraries together yielded 45 million or so reads.

Study-level results: Out-of-frame TCRbeta clonotypes reportedly had markedly more similar V usage in twins than unrelated donors. Twin similarity might stem from environmental factors, not only genetics.

Regarding this clonotype: What it recognizes is unknown.

Donors were six healthy women in three monozygous twin pairs. The V gene's germline CDR1 is SGDLS and CDR2 YYNGEE. The CDR3 is made up of 15 amino acids. Between the trimmed V and J ends, which lost 4 bases and 0 bases, there was a span of 13 bases. A single record per CDR3 protein comes from TCRdb applying MiXCR to the 5' RACE reads. The sample has a few hundred thousand distinct CDR3 sequences, 28% seen once. This receptor was obtained from a woman between 18 and 55 years old in good health. The genes are TRBV9 and TRBJ1-2; a weak D match, TRBD1 (6 bases). Source material: PBMCs. The CDR3 coding sequence is TGTGCCAGCAGCACCCCGGGACACCCTAACTATGGCTACACCTTC. It specifies CASSTPGHPNYGYTF.